The table lists the clone carrying this T cell receptor (beta chain) with a count of one. In Cohort 3, a recovered donor had either two negative PCRs, clearance, or symptom resolution. The assay was immunoSEQ multiplex PCR, and TCRdb's table has in-frame clones only and misses some. Of approximately 150,000 clones in the sample, around four fifths were seen once. This CDR3 has 15 residues. Germline CDR1 SGHNT, CDR2 YYREEE (reference sequence). V was trimmed by 3 bases and J by 6 bases, leaving 18 bases between them. The data stem from a study of blood T cell repertoires in COVID-19. At the level of the study: PBMCs, B-cell-depleted T cells, or T cells were the source of the cDNA or gDNA that made up the material.

The sequence came from a woman aged 40 to 49 who had recovered from COVID-19. Sequencing used PBMCs or T cells enriched from blood (not recorded which). The genes are TRBV5-4 and TRBJ1-1; perhaps TRBD1 as D (6 bases). The CDR3 is CASSSPYRDPAEAFF. DNA of the CDR3: TGTGCCAGCAGCTCTCCTTACAGGGACCCCGCTGAAGCTTTCTTT. The full variable domain, its missing parts supplied by reference TRBV5-4 and TRBJ1-1, is ETGVTQSPTHLIKTRGQQVTLRCSSQSGHNTVSWYQQALGQGPQFIFQYYREEENGRGNFPPRFSGLQFPNYSSELNVNALELDDSALYLCASSSPYRDPAEAFFGQGTRLTVV.